This T cell receptor (beta chain) is drawn from a study of CD8+ T cells in alopecia areata (dated by TCRdb to the late 2010s). About the investigation overall: Treated patients were enrolled in an open-label pilot trial of oral tofacitinib, 5 to 10 mg twice daily, for moderate-to-severe alopecia areata. Tofacitinib was administered for 6 to 18 months, and 6 months of follow-up off drug were then conducted to assess delayed response and recurrence. In treated patients, disease severity was measured using the SALT score, which gives the percentage of scalp surface area affected. High-throughput TCRbeta sequencing was used to examine T cell clonal expansion in alopecia areata in both the C3H/HeJ mouse model and human patients. In humans, TCRbeta sequencing was performed on scalp tissue and on sorted CD4+ and CD8+ peripheral blood T cells from healthy controls and from patients with patchy or totalis/universalis alopecia areata. Biopsies were taken from tofacitinib-treated patients at baseline and again at 4 and 24 weeks into treatment, and several of those patients also had a later scalp biopsy. Scalp clonality was compared across normal scalp (n=4), patchy alopecia areata scalp (n=8), and alopecia totalis/universalis scalp (n=8). RNA was obtained with the PAXgene miRNA kit for fixed scalp, the miRNeasy kit for PBMCs, and the RNeasy kit for mouse skin. immunoSEQ multiplex PCR using 35 Vbeta forward primers and 13 Jbeta reverse primers was used to amplify TCRbeta CDR3 regions. Summary of the overall study and its limitations: Scalp TCR repertoire analysis is complicated because resident alphabeta T cells in normal human skin are also sequenced, whereas mouse skin is dominated by gammadelta T cells. Shared TCR sequences between patients were less evident than in mice, which may be partly attributable to HLA diversity in the patient population. During tofacitinib treatment, many expanded lesional clones stuck around in both scalp and blood, and this persistence may partly explain why relapse happens after treatment is stopped. Tofacitinib significantly decreased scalp clonality and the number of expanded CD8+ clones among the top 100 scalp clones. Because the treated cohort was small and included a single nonresponder, larger studies are needed to assess links between baseline CD8+ expansion and response. Compared with normal scalp, lesional scalp had higher clonality and more expanded CD8+ clones, particularly in alopecia totalis/universalis, a pattern that suggests antigenic drive.

To prepare the library, the immunoSEQ multiplex PCR assay was applied. RNA was extracted from all samples and reverse transcribed into cDNA as template for TCR sequencing. SuperScript III was used to make first-strand cDNA, primed with a 2:1 mix of oligo-dT and random hexamers. Amplification bias was assessed with a synthetic immune receptor repertoire, and residual bias was removed computationally. The study's own analysis went as follows. Raw reads were preprocessed for error removal, and CDR3 was defined according to IMGT conventions as running from the conserved cysteine to phenylalanine. Clonality was computed as 1 minus the Shannon entropy, with the entropy normalized by log2 of the number of productive unique TCRs. Whether scalp clones were CD4 or CD8 was inferred by matching scalp TCRbeta sequences against CD4 and CD8 repertoires sorted from blood. TCRdb took this table from immuneACCESS and kept in-frame rearrangements with V and J called. Such tables lack part of the clones; where checked against another copy, unresolved V genes explain under half of the gap, and the rest is unexplained. V, J and clone size are those of that table, while D and trimming were read from the DNA. The sample table shows 150,000 to 200,000 clones, and 51% are seen once. The ten largest clonotypes hold roughly a tenth of the sample.

As concerns this clone: No cognate antigen has been identified for it. Base qualities are missing; no much larger clone stands one base away.

Taken with the paper, the label for treatment or condition translates to: oral pan-JAK inhibitor, 5-10 mg twice daily. Lesional scalp punch biopsies and peripheral blood were collected from alopecia areata patients. PBMCs were isolated by density centrifugation and stained for CD3, CD4 and CD8, after which CD4+ and CD8+ T cells were sorted on a FACSAria. The CDR3 holds 14 amino acids from the cysteine to the phenylalanine. The entry retains the CDR3 DNA only, 42 bases that are in frame from base 1. V loses 7 bases, J loses 7 bases, and the germline ends lie 14 bases apart. CDR1 MNHEY and CDR2 SMNVEV are derived from the germline V gene (reference sequence).

The receptor chain draws on TRBV27 and TRBJ1-6; the D gene lacks a confident call. The TCR originated in a human donor with alopecia areata. The specimen comprised CD8+ T cells sorted from blood, sampled around week 54, from a patient treated with tofacitinib. The DNA reads as follows: TGTGCCAGCACCCTCGGGGTAGACAATTCACCCCTCCACTTT. Its amino acids are CASTLGVDNSPLHF.